This T cell receptor beta chain is drawn from a study of blood T cells in healthy people across ages. Broader study findings: In the absence of known donor CMV status, changes in expanded clonotypes were possibly confounded. No conclusive comparison of naive versus antigen-experienced cells was possible with unsorted PBMCs.

Concerning this clonotype itself: Its cognate antigen is unknown.

It was with a sample-barcoded 5' primer and a J-beta primer mix that a second PCR of about 6 to 12 cycles was run. At least 3 million CDR3-containing paired-end reads were obtained per sample. From the 5' RACE reads, TCRdb called clonotypes with MiXCR, one entry per CDR3 protein. This table has around 1.7 million distinct CDR3 sequences, approximately 28% appearing once. Germline V CDR1 and CDR2: SGHNT, YENEEA. This CDR3 contains 16 residues. The V gene end was trimmed by 4 bases and the J gene end by 4 bases; junction bases not matched to a gene: 9. J is TRBJ2-4 and V is TRBV11-3; 8 positions agree with TRBD1. This TCR was recovered from a young woman in good health. Sequencing was carried out using blood. CDR3 loop: CASSSSSGGSKNIQYF. DNA for the CDR3: TGTGCCAGCAGCTCATCCTCAGGGGGCTCGAAAAACATTCAGTACTTC.